A selection of T cell receptor beta chains follows, all from one sample in a study of cytomegalovirus exposure and HLA in healthy donors. The data were produced by immunoSEQ multiplex PCR, yet TCRdb's version contains in-frame clones alone and is incomplete. The sample lists roughly 130,000 clones; 75% to 85% were seen once. The sequenced sample was PBMCs. The receptors shown here come from a male donor in good health and CMV-seropositive. Each CDR3 is given with its conserved first and last residue. The D gene is left open where the match is weak. Clone size is not always given. Where it is, it says once, few, many or a class for expanded clones.

TRBJ2-1,few,TRBV11-2,NA,CASSLVLYSNEQFF,TGTGCCAGCAGCTTAGTTCTCTATTCCAATGAGCAGTTCTTC
TRBJ2-3,once,TRBV4-3,NA,CASSPTAPSTDTQYF,TGCGCCAGCAGCCCGACAGCCCCTAGCACAGATACGCAGTATTTT
TRBJ1-1,few,TRBV11-2,NA,CASSLAQNRVGSTEAFF,TGTGCCAGCAGCTTAGCCCAAAACAGGGTCGGTAGCACTGAAGCTTTCTTT
TRBJ2-7,NA,TRBV7-8,TRBD2,CASSLSLGTSGRVNYEQYF,TGTGCCAGCAGCTTAAGTTTAGGGACTAGCGGGAGGGTAAACTACGAGCAGTACTTC
TRBJ2-2,NA,TRBV2,TRBD2,CASSLGLADTGELFF,TGTGCCAGCAGCCTCGGACTAGCGGACACCGGGGAGCTGTTTTTT
TRBJ2-7,NA,TRBV5-1,TRBD1,CASSSWTGSEQYF,TGCGCCAGCAGCTCGTGGACAGGGAGCGAGCAGTACTTC
TRBJ2-2,NA,TRBV2,NA,CASSHQNTGELFF,TGTGCCAGCAGCCATCAGAACACCGGGGAGCTGTTTTTT
TRBJ2-3,NA,TRBV28,TRBD2,CASSPAGLADSTDTQYF,TGTGCCAGCTCCCCGGCGGGACTAGCAGACAGCACAGATACGCAGTATTTT
TRBJ1-6,NA,TRBV6-5,TRBD1,CASSDPRGARSPLHF,TGTGCCAGCAGCGACCCCAGGGGGGCTAGGTCACCCCTCCACTTT
TRBJ2-1,NA,TRBV5-4,TRBD2,CASSLNGGRAYEQFF,TGTGCCAGCAGCTTGAATGGCGGGAGGGCTTATGAGCAGTTCTTC
TRBJ2-3,NA,TRBV28,TRBD2,CASSTLVSGRTLSTDTQYF,TGTGCCAGCAGTACGTTGGTTAGCGGGAGAACCCTTAGCACAGATACGCAGTATTTT
TRBJ2-5,NA,TRBV5-1,TRBD1,CASRTGTGKETQYF,TGCGCCAGCAGAACCGGGACAGGAAAAGAGACCCAGTACTTC
TRBJ1-2,NA,TRBV7-8,NA,CASSRPEGGYTF,TGTGCCAGCAGCCGACCCGAGGGTGGCTACACCTTC
TRBJ2-2,NA,TRBV19,TRBD1,CASSRQGHGELFF,TGTGCCAGTAGTAGACAGGGGCACGGGGAGCTGTTTTTT
TRBJ2-7,NA,TRBV19,TRBD2,CASSPLAGSYEQYF,TGTGCCAGTAGTCCTCTAGCGGGGTCCTACGAGCAGTACTTC
TRBJ2-1,once,TRBV11-2,NA,CASSFSVYNEQFF,TGTGCCAGCAGCTTTTCTGTCTACAATGAGCAGTTCTTC
TRBJ2-5,NA,TRBV6-5,TRBD1,CASSKRQGARETQYF,TGTGCCAGCAGTAAGAGACAGGGGGCGCGAGAGACCCAGTACTTC
TRBJ2-7,once,TRBV6-5,TRBD2,CASSLAGVYEQYF,TGTGCCAGCAGTCTAGCGGGGGTCTACGAGCAGTACTTC
TRBJ2-7,NA,TRBV7-9,TRBD1,CSSSLNRGFEQYF,TGTTCCAGCAGCTTAAACAGGGGTTTCGAGCAGTACTTC
TRBJ2-4,NA,TRBV10-3,NA,CAISELGAGVKNIQYF,TGTGCCATCAGTGAGCTGGGGGCCGGGGTCAAAAACATTCAGTACTTC
TRBJ2-3,NA,TRBV25-1,TRBD1,CASSDGTGLMYF,TGTGCCAGCAGTGACGGGACAGGGTTAATGTATTTT
TRBJ1-4,once,TRBV5-8,TRBD1,CASSLEMGQGSEKLFF,TGTGCCAGCAGCTTGGAGATGGGACAGGGGTCGGAAAAACTGTTTTTT
TRBJ2-3,few,TRBV19,NA,CASSIKGIEADTQYF,TGTGCCAGTAGTATAAAGGGGATTGAGGCAGATACGCAGTATTTT
TRBJ2-7,NA,TRBV28,TRBD2,CASSFWAGGPYEQYF,TGTGCCAGCAGTTTTTGGGCGGGAGGACCCTACGAGCAGTACTTC
TRBJ1-6,NA,TRBV5-6,TRBD1,CASSFGTGDNSPLHF,TGTGCCAGCAGCTTCGGGACAGGCGATAATTCACCCCTCCACTTT
TRBJ2-3,NA,TRBV4-3,NA,CASRMEGTDTQYF,TGCGCCAGCAGAATGGAGGGCACAGATACGCAGTATTTT
TRBJ2-1,NA,TRBV7-8,TRBD2,CASSPGLAGYEQFF,TGTGCCAGCAGCCCTGGACTAGCGGGCTATGAGCAGTTCTTC
TRBJ2-5,NA,TRBV27,NA,CASRSGGLGETQYF,TGTGCCAGCAGGTCCGGAGGGCTGGGCGAGACCCAGTACTTC
TRBJ2-7,NA,TRBV19,TRBD2,CASSSTSGGSYEQYF,TGTGCCAGTAGCTCGACTAGCGGGGGATCATACGAGCAGTACTTC
TRBJ1-2,NA,TRBV14,NA,CASSQDIKVRDTNGYTF,TGTGCCAGCAGCCAAGACATCAAAGTCCGGGACACGAATGGCTACACCTTC
TRBJ2-7,few,TRBV5-4,NA,CASSLARVGEQYF,TGTGCCAGCAGCTTGGCCAGGGTAGGCGAGCAGTACTTC
TRBJ1-5,few,TRBV7-2,TRBD1,CASSFQGAGAYNQPQHF,TGTGCCAGCAGCTTCCAGGGGGCGGGGGCCTACAATCAGCCCCAGCATTTT
TRBJ2-6,NA,TRBV6-4,NA,CASSRQASGANVLTF,TGTGCCAGCAGCCGACAGGCTTCTGGGGCCAACGTCCTGACTTTC
TRBJ1-4,NA,TRBV5-5,TRBD1,CASSLRTGGDEKLFF,TGTGCCAGCAGCTTGAGGACAGGGGGGGATGAAAAACTGTTTTTT
TRBJ2-3,NA,TRBV6-4,NA,CATARQGTDTQYF,TGTGCCACGGCAAGACAGGGCACAGATACGCAGTATTTT
TRBJ1-2,NA,TRBV4-1,NA,CASSQPGRVNGYTF,TGCGCCAGCAGCCAACCGGGGAGGGTGAATGGCTACACCTTC
TRBJ2-7,once,TRBV29-1,TRBD2,CSAAGRQASVREFTYEQYF,TGCAGCGCCGCCGGGAGGCAGGCCAGCGTGCGGGAGTTCACCTACGAGCAGTACTTC
TRBJ2-7,NA,TRBV30,TRBD1,CAWRAGTGRRGYEQYF,TGTGCCTGGAGAGCAGGGACAGGGAGGAGGGGGTACGAGCAGTACTTC
TRBJ2-3,NA,TRBV19,TRBD2,CASSTLAGEWSAQYF,TGTGCCAGTAGTACCCTAGCGGGAGAATGGTCCGCGCAGTATTTT
TRBJ2-7,NA,TRBV9,TRBD2,CASSTTPELAEIYEQYF,TGTGCCAGCAGCACCACCCCCGAGCTAGCGGAGATCTACGAGCAGTACTTC
TRBJ2-3,NA,TRBV10-3,NA,CAIRIGTTDTQYF,TGTGCCATCCGGATCGGGACTACAGATACGCAGTATTTT
TRBJ2-3,NA,TRBV12-5,NA,CASANGPDTQYF,TGTGCTAGTGCCAATGGCCCAGATACGCAGTATTTT
TRBJ2-7,NA,TRBV27,NA,CASSPPGSYEQYF,TGTGCCAGCAGTCCTCCCGGGTCCTACGAGCAGTACTTC
TRBJ2-2,NA,TRBV19,NA,CASSIRREVTGELFF,TGTGCCAGTAGTATCCGAAGGGAGGTGACCGGGGAGCTGTTTTTT
TRBJ2-2,NA,TRBV5-6,NA,CASTWGHGELFF,TGTGCCAGCACTTGGGGCCACGGGGAGCTGTTTTTT
TRBJ2-6,NA,TRBV7-2,NA,CASRDGGSSGANVLTF,TGTGCCAGCAGGGATGGTGGGAGCTCTGGGGCCAACGTCCTGACTTTC
TRBJ2-7,few,TRBV28,NA,CAIGRGSYEQYF,TGTGCCATAGGTAGGGGTTCCTACGAGCAGTACTTC
TRBJ1-1,NA,TRBV29-1,TRBD1,CSVPAQFTGGTEAFF,TGCAGCGTCCCTGCCCAATTTACAGGGGGCACTGAAGCTTTCTTT
TRBJ2-7,once,TRBV6-4,NA,CASQSYSGLGNEQYF,TGTGCCAGCCAGTCGTATTCAGGTCTCGGGAACGAGCAGTACTTC
TRBJ1-4,NA,TRBV9,NA,CASSVSGGEGEEKLFF,TGTGCCAGCAGCGTAAGCGGAGGGGAAGGGGAAGAAAAACTGTTTTTT
TRBJ2-1,NA,TRBV14,TRBD2,CASSQDAIAGGPGQFF,TGTGCCAGCAGCCAAGATGCCATAGCGGGAGGGCCGGGGCAGTTCTTC
TRBJ2-1,few,TRBV29-1,NA,CSVELGSSRDNEQFF,TGCAGCGTTGAATTAGGCTCTAGCCGCGACAATGAGCAGTTCTTC
TRBJ2-4,NA,TRBV27,NA,CASSYTPGAKNIQYF,TGTGCCAGCAGTTACACCCCGGGAGCGAAAAACATTCAGTACTTC
TRBJ1-4,NA,TRBV18,NA,CASSPMRTENNEKLFF,TGTGCCAGCTCACCAATGAGGACAGAAAATAATGAAAAACTGTTTTTT